The rows below give T cell receptor beta chains drawn from one sample of a study of response to subunit inactivated influenza vaccine. TCRdb called the RT-PCR reads again in MiXCR, with one record for every CDR3 protein. The sample lists fewer than 400,000 distinct CDR3 sequences, roughly a fifth seen once, with 10% to 13% in the top ten. The sequencing here drew on PBMCs from blood, taken less than 22 months after vaccination. The receptors come from a man aged 50 to 69 who received an inactivated influenza vaccine. CDR3s include the opening cysteine and the closing phenylalanine or tryptophan. The D gene is left open where the match is weak. Clone size is not always given. Where it is, it says once, few, many or a class for expanded clones.

CASSFLAGGKETQYF,TGTGCCAGCAGTTTTTTAGCGGGGGGAAAAGAGACCCAGTACTTC,15,TRBJ2-5,.,TRBD2,TRBV27
CAWSGQASNYGYTF,TGTGCCTGGAGTGGACAGGCCTCCAACTATGGCTACACCTTC,14,TRBJ1-2,few,.,TRBV30
CASSPGGGALYGYTF,TGTGCCAGCAGCCCCGGGGGAGGGGCTCTATATGGCTACACCTTC,15,TRBJ1-2,many,.,TRBV7-2
CASSSPGQGSEQFF,TGTGCCAGCAGCTCCCCGGGACAGGGCAGTGAGCAGTTCTTC,14,TRBJ2-1,.,TRBD1,TRBV5-4
CASSLRGREQYF,TGTGCCAGCAGTTTACGGGGTCGGGAGCAGTACTTC,12,TRBJ2-7,once,.,TRBV12-3/TRBV12-4
CSALSGGTDTQYF,TGCAGTGCTCTCTCAGGGGGCACAGATACGCAGTATTTT,13,TRBJ2-3,few,.,TRBV20-1
CSARDKIWSEAFF,TGCAGTGCTAGAGATAAGATTTGGTCTGAAGCTTTCTTT,13,TRBJ1-1,many,.,TRBV20-1
CASSGGFYTEAFF,TGTGCCAGCAGTGGGGGATTCTACACTGAAGCTTTCTTT,13,TRBJ1-1,.,.,TRBV12-3/TRBV12-4
CASSVEGVNEKLFF,TGTGCCAGCAGCGTAGAAGGCGTGAATGAAAAACTGTTTTTT,14,TRBJ1-4,few,.,TRBV9
CSLPTSGTSGANVLTF,TGCAGTCTCCCGACTAGCGGTACCTCTGGGGCCAACGTCCTGACTTTC,16,TRBJ2-6,once,TRBD2,TRBV20-1
CASTKGVRSYEQYF,TGTGCCAGCACTAAGGGCGTTAGGTCCTACGAGCAGTACTTC,14,TRBJ2-7,.,.,TRBV28
CASRRTSGGPTSLSSYNEQFF,TGTGCCAGCAGAAGGACTAGCGGGGGCCCTACCTCCCTTAGCTCCTACAATGAGCAGTTCTTC,21,TRBJ2-1,.,TRBD2,TRBV6-2/TRBV6-3
CASSPGLGSAGELFF,TGTGCCAGCAGCCCTGGACTAGGATCGGCCGGGGAGCTGTTTTTT,15,TRBJ2-2,.,TRBD2,TRBV7-2
CSARDWGSGYYNEQFF,TGCAGTGCTAGAGATTGGGGTAGCGGGTACTACAATGAGCAGTTCTTC,16,TRBJ2-1,.,TRBD2,TRBV20-1
CASSSWLQAGTVAEAFF,TGTGCCAGCAGCTCCTGGTTACAGGCTGGAACAGTGGCTGAAGCTTTCTTT,17,TRBJ1-1,.,.,TRBV7-9
CASSALAGGPDEQFF,TGTGCCAGCAGCGCCCTAGCGGGGGGGCCTGATGAGCAGTTCTTC,15,TRBJ2-1,few,TRBD2,TRBV7-6
CASYRDSNYGYTF,TGTGCCAGCTACCGGGACAGCAACTATGGCTACACCTTC,13,TRBJ1-2,few,TRBD1,TRBV25-1
CASSRDLGSPLHF,TGTGCCAGCAGTCGGGACTTGGGTTCACCCCTCCACTTT,13,TRBJ1-6,few,.,TRBV6-6
CSATGTSGREGETQYF,TGCAGTGCTACTGGGACTAGCGGGAGGGAGGGAGAGACCCAGTACTTC,16,TRBJ2-5,few,TRBD2,TRBV20-1
CATSAIGPGSTDTQYF,TGTGCCACCAGCGCCATCGGTCCGGGGAGCACAGATACGCAGTATTTT,16,TRBJ2-3,few,.,TRBV15
CATSGPHTDTQYF,TGTGCCACCAGTGGTCCTCACACAGATACGCAGTATTTT,13,TRBJ2-3,.,.,TRBV24-1
CASSLKTNTEAFF,TGTGCCAGCAGCTTAAAAACCAACACTGAAGCTTTCTTT,13,TRBJ1-1,many,.,TRBV7-3
CASSKTVAGFYSDTQYF,TGTGCCAGTAGCAAGACCGTGGCAGGGTTTTATTCAGATACGCAGTATTTT,17,TRBJ2-3,many,.,TRBV19
CASSWDRGLAVYEQFF,TGTGCCAGCAGTTGGGATAGGGGACTAGCCGTCTATGAGCAGTTCTTC,16,TRBJ2-1,.,TRBD2,TRBV12-3/TRBV12-4
CASSQEVRGGYTF,TGCGCCAGCAGCCAGGAGGTGCGGGGTGGCTACACCTTC,13,TRBJ1-2,many,.,TRBV4-3
CASSEREAVFNQPQHF,TGTGCCAGCAGTGAAAGGGAGGCAGTCTTCAATCAGCCCCAGCATTTT,16,TRBJ1-5,many,.,TRBV2
CASSPRDRGVNTGELFF,TGCGCCAGCAGCCCAAGGGACAGGGGGGTGAACACCGGGGAGCTGTTTTTT,17,TRBJ2-2,.,TRBD1,TRBV4-3
CASSPLSGVQETQYF,TGTGCCAGCTCACCACTGAGCGGAGTCCAAGAGACCCAGTACTTC,15,TRBJ2-5,few,.,TRBV18
CASTPGMANTEAFF,TGTGCCAGCACCCCGGGAATGGCGAACACTGAAGCTTTCTTT,14,TRBJ1-1,few,.,TRBV6-1
CSARKDRGLRDGYTF,TGCAGTGCTAGGAAGGACAGGGGGCTCAGAGATGGCTACACCTTC,15,TRBJ1-2,.,TRBD1,TRBV20-1
CASSLYRNTGELFF,TGTGCCAGCAGCCTCTATCGGAACACCGGGGAGCTGTTTTTT,14,TRBJ2-2,.,.,TRBV4-2
CAWRATGDGYNEQFF,TGTGCCTGGAGGGCGACAGGGGACGGATACAATGAGCAGTTCTTC,15,TRBJ2-1,many,TRBD1,TRBV30
CASSYVGRYEQYF,TGTGCCAGCAGTTACGTGGGCCGCTACGAGCAGTACTTC,13,TRBJ2-7,.,.,TRBV6-2/TRBV6-3
CASTSRLAVLRDTQYF,TGTGCCAGCACCTCCAGGCTCGCGGTGCTAAGAGATACGCAGTATTTT,16,TRBJ2-3,.,.,TRBV5-5
CASSLGVAGASYEQYF,TGTGCCAGCAGCTTAGGGGTAGCGGGCGCTTCCTACGAGCAGTACTTC,16,TRBJ2-7,few,TRBD2,TRBV11-2
CSAADVSNEQFF,TGCAGTGCTGCGGACGTAAGCAATGAGCAGTTCTTC,12,TRBJ2-1,few,.,TRBV20-1
CATRSKGETQYF,TGTGCCACCAGGAGTAAGGGAGAGACCCAGTACTTC,12,TRBJ2-5,few,.,TRBV15
CASSFRQTNSPLHF,TGTGCCAGCAGCTTCCGTCAGACTAATTCACCCCTCCACTTT,14,TRBJ1-6,few,.,TRBV5-5
CASSFGQTGIQYF,TGTGCCAGCAGCTTCGGGCAGACAGGGATTCAGTACTTC,13,TRBJ2-4,.,TRBD1,TRBV5-6
CSALIYGYTF,TGCAGTGCTCTTATCTATGGCTACACCTTC,10,TRBJ1-2,few,.,TRBV20-1
CSADRGSDTEAFF,TGCAGTGCCGACAGGGGATCGGACACTGAAGCTTTCTTT,13,TRBJ1-1,few,TRBD1,TRBV20-1
CASNRDRGSHGYTF,TGTGCCAGCAACAGGGACAGGGGGTCACATGGCTACACCTTC,14,TRBJ1-2,many,TRBD1,TRBV12-3/TRBV12-4